The 11 T cell receptor beta chains below were found in one sample sequenced in a study of shared clonotypes between healthy human individuals (dated by TCRdb to the early 2020s). Libraries were prepared through the immunoSEQ multiplex PCR assay. TCRdb took over this immuneACCESS table, retaining in-frame rearrangements with V and J assigned. Such tables are incomplete; in checked studies, under half of the missing clones stem from an unresolved V gene, and the remainder is unexplained. This sample holds about 660,000 clones; 74% were observed only once. The top ten clones comprise 1.7% of the sample. Sequenced input: memory CD4+ T cells sorted from blood. The sample's cell subset or site, from its label and the paper: CD45RA-negative fraction. These receptors originate from a woman younger than 45 in good health.

The V gene is TRBV4-2, the J gene TRBJ2-1, with TRBD1 matching 9 bases. Looked up from germline, CDR1 is LGHNA and CDR2 is YNFKEQ. The CDR3 loop spans 15 amino acids. The V gene end was trimmed by 2 bases and the J gene end by 3 bases; junction bases not matched to a gene: 2. DNA of the CDR3: TGTGCCAGCAGCCAAACGGGACAGGGCTACAATGAGCAGTTCTTC. It yields the protein CASSQTGQGYNEQFF.

V is TRBV11-3 and J is TRBJ2-3; TRBD2 matches at 13 bases. CDR3 size: 15 residues. After removal of 5 bases from V and 5 bases from J, the junction contained 4 bases not matched to a gene. CDR1 is SGHNT, CDR2 YENEEA, per germline. The CDR3 DNA is TGTGCCAGCAGCCCCGGGACTAGCGGGGTAGATACGCAGTATTTT. This codes for CASSPGTSGVDTQYF.

The chain has TRBV6-5 and TRBJ2-2; D unclear. CDR1 is MNHEY, CDR2 SVGAGI, per germline. The CDR3 has 15 amino acids. With 6 bases removed from V and 0 bases from J, the gap between germline ends came to 11 bases. The CDR3 bases are TGTGCCAGCAGCGCTTTCGGAGCGAACACCGGGGAGCTGTTTTTT. It specifies CASSAFGANTGELFF.

This rearrangement joins TRBV7-3 to TRBJ2-1; TRBD1 matches at 7 bases. The V and J ends lost 1 base and 9 bases, in that order; junction bases with no gene match: 12. Germline V gene lookup returns CDR1 SGHTA and CDR2 FQGTGA. The CDR3 length is 16 residues. In DNA form, the CDR3 reads TGTGCCAGCAGCTTAAGTGGAGGCCAGGGGGTTACTGAGCAGTTCTTC. This encodes CASSLSGGQGVTEQFF.

This chain joins TRBV5-1 and TRBJ2-3, with TRBD2 matching 11 bases. Per germline, CDR1 SGHRS and CDR2 YFSETQ. The CDR3 is 17 amino acids. V was clipped by 4 bases and J by 4 bases; unmatched bases: 11. CDR3 sequence: CASSALAGGPGSDTQYF. The CDR3 coding sequence is TGCGCCAGCAGCGCCTTAGCGGGAGGGCCGGGGTCAGATACGCAGTATTTT.

The table lists this clone with a few counts. The chain combines TRBV19 with TRBJ1-5, with 7 bases aligning to TRBD1. Germline V gene data show CDR1 as LNHDA and CDR2 as SQIVND (reference sequence). J lost 6 bases, V lost 1 base, and 9 bases had no gene match. The CDR3 extends over 16 amino acids. CDR3 loop: CASSIVNRGFAQPQHF. CDR3 DNA: TGTGCCAGTAGTATAGTAAACAGGGGTTTTGCTCAGCCCCAGCATTTT. Variable domain in full (rest from reference TRBV19 and TRBJ1-5): DGGITQSPKYLFRKEGQNVTLSCEQNLNHDAMYWYRQDPGQGLRLIYYSQIVNDFQKGDIAEGYSVSREKKESFPLTVTSAQKNPTAFYLCASSIVNRGFAQPQHFGDGTRLSIL.

The chain is built from TRBV6-4 and TRBJ2-2; D is ambiguous. The CDR3 runs 14 residues. CDR1 and CDR2 from the germline V gene are MRHNA and SNTAGT. Trimming removed 3 bases from V and 0 bases from J, with 5 bases in between. CDR3 in amino acids: CASSEQPNTGELFF. The CDR3 DNA follows: TGTGCCAGCAGTGAACAGCCGAACACCGGGGAGCTGTTTTTT.

The table lists this clone with a few counts. The chain recombines TRBV18 with TRBJ2-1, with 7 bases aligning to TRBD1. The CDR3 has 15 residues. Unmatched junction bases numbered 7, after V lost 1 base and J lost 7 bases. CDR1 KGHSH and CDR2 LQKENI come from the germline V gene. CDR3 sequence reads: CASSPRGQRGNEQFF. The CDR3 DNA is TGTGCCAGCTCACCACGGGGACAGAGGGGTAATGAGCAGTTCTTC.

This sequence joins TRBV28 and TRBJ1-2, with 7 bases identical to TRBD1. The junction had 11 bases not matched to a gene; V was cut back by 7 bases and J by 0 bases. This CDR3 region has 16 residues. The V gene's germline CDR1 is MDHEN and CDR2 SYDVKM. The CDR3 DNA follows: TGTGCCAGCATAGAGGGGGCTCCCCTGCCTAACTATGGCTACACCTTC. Its translation: CASIEGAPLPNYGYTF.

The chain is built from TRBV5-1 and TRBJ2-2; D might be TRBD1 (5 bases). Trimming removed 0 bases at V and 8 bases at J, with 14 bases between. Germline V gives CDR1 SGHRS, CDR2 YFSETQ. The CDR3 has 15 residues. For the CDR3, the DNA is TGCGCCAGCAGCTTGGTGGGGCCTGGGGAAGGGGAGCTGTTTTTT. It encodes CASSLVGPGEGELFF.

The rearrangement joins TRBV4-1 to TRBJ2-7; 7 nucleotides align to TRBD1. Germline CDR1 reads MGHRA; CDR2 reads YSYEKL. The CDR3 sequence is 14 residues long. The V segment lost 1 base and the J segment 4 bases; nucleotides outside the gene matches: 4. CDR3 protein: CASSQGPTGYEQYF. CDR3 DNA: TGCGCCAGCAGCCAAGGCCCGACAGGGTACGAGCAGTACTTC.